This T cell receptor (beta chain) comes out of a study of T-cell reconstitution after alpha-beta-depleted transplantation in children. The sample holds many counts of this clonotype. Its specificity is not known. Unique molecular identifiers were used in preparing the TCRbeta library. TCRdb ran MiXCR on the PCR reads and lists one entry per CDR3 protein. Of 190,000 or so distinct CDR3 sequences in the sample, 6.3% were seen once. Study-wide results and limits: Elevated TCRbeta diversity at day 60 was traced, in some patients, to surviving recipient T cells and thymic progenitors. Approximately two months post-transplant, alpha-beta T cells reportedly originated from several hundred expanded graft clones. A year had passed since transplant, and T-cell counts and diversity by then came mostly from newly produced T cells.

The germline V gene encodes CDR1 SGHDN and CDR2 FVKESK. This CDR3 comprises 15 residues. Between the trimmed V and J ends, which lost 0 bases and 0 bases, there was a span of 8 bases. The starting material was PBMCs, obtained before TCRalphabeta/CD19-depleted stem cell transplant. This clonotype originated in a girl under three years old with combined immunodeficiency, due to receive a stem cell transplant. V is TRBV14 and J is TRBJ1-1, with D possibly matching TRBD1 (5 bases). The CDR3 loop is CASSQEWGMNTEAFF. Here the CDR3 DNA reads TGTGCCAGCAGCCAAGAGTGGGGGATGAACACTGAAGCTTTCTTT.